These 31 T cell receptor beta chains were all obtained from the same sample, sequenced in a study of blood T cell repertoires in COVID-19. The method was immunoSEQ multiplex PCR; TCRdb's version includes in-frame clones alone and lacks a portion of them. The repertoire holds approximately 300,000 clones, 70% to 90% seen once, with 6.4% in the top ten. Sequenced sample: peripheral blood. The receptor set was obtained from a man younger than 30 who had recovered from COVID-19.

The chain couples TRBV4-2 to TRBJ1-4; TRBD1 aligns across 9 bases. The CDR3 runs to 15 residues. Germline V CDR1 and CDR2: LGHNA, YNFKEQ. V shed 4 bases, J shed 5 bases, and the junction held 5 bases outside the gene matches. The CDR3 spells CASSPSGTGNEKLFF. CDR3 in DNA: TGTGCCAGCAGCCCCTCCGGGACAGGGAATGAAAAACTGTTTTTT.

The CDR3 DNA reads as TGTGCCAGCAATGAGGGAACCACTGAAGCTTTCTTT. Translated, it gives CASNEGTTEAFF. J is TRBJ1-1 and V is TRBV7-9, with D unresolved. CDR1 is SEHNR, CDR2 FQNEAQ, per germline (reference sequence). This CDR3 contains 12 residues. Trimming left V 7 bases short and J 4 bases short, with 10 bases between.

The rearrangement joins TRBV5-6 to TRBJ2-3; 9 positions agree with TRBD2. The CDR3 consists of 15 residues. V lost 2 bases and J lost 1; bases outside the gene matches: 2. Looked up from germline, CDR1 is SGHDT and CDR2 is YYEEEE. The CDR3 DNA follows: TGTGCCAGCAGCTTTCGGACTAGCGGCACAGATACGCAGTATTTT. Translating gives CASSFRTSGTDTQYF.

This clone has a handful of counts. This chain joins TRBV9 and TRBJ2-7; D is possibly TRBD2 (5 bases). Trimming removed 0 bases from V and 3 bases from J, with 13 bases in between. Germline assignment: CDR1 SGDLS and CDR2 YYNGEE. The CDR3 is 15 amino acids. The CDR3 loop is CASSVDPTAGYEQYF. Written as DNA, the CDR3 is TGTGCCAGCAGCGTAGATCCTACGGCGGGCTACGAGCAGTACTTC.

The table lists this clone with a few counts. V gene TRBV7-9 combines with J gene TRBJ1-4, with D hard to call. The CDR3 is 13 residues long. Per the germline V gene, CDR1 is SEHNR and CDR2 is FQNEAQ (reference sequence). The V and J ends lost 1 base and 4 bases respectively, with 4 bases between them. The CDR3 coding sequence is TGTGCCAGCAGCTTAGATATTAATGAAAAACTGTTTTTT. Translating it yields CASSLDINEKLFF.

The chain recombines TRBV19 with TRBJ1-2; D is unresolved. Germline V gene lookup returns CDR1 LNHDA and CDR2 SQIVND (reference sequence). The V gene lost 5 bases and the J gene lost 0 bases, with 16 bases spanning the gap. The CDR3 is made up of 16 amino acids. Here the CDR3 DNA reads TGTGCCAGTAGTTTACTCTTCGACACGCCTAACTATGGCTACACCTTC. This gives the protein CASSLLFDTPNYGYTF.

The chain links TRBV19 to TRBJ1-2, with TRBD1 as a possible D gene (5 bases). The length of the CDR3 is 14 residues. Germline CDR1 reads LNHDA; CDR2 reads SQIVND (reference sequence). Trimming pared 1 base from V and 3 bases from J, leaving 9 bases between. As DNA, the CDR3 is TGTGCCAGTAGTATAGGGCCGGGGGACTATGGCTACACCTTC. Translation: CASSIGPGDYGYTF. Filled out from reference TRBV19 and TRBJ1-2, the complete variable domain reads DGGITQSPKYLFRKEGQNVTLSCEQNLNHDAMYWYRQDPGQGLRLIYYSQIVNDFQKGDIAEGYSVSREKKESFPLTVTSAQKNPTAFYLCASSIGPGDYGYTFGSGTRLTVV.

DNA for the CDR3: TGCGCCAGCAGCTCCGGGAGGGGTAGAGGCTCAAACACCGGGGAGCTGTTTTTT. This encodes CASSSGRGRGSNTGELFF. J is TRBJ2-2 and V is TRBV5-1, with 8 bases fitting TRBD2. The CDR3 is made up of 18 amino acids. Germline lookup yields CDR1 SGHRS and CDR2 YFSETQ. J lost 2 bases, V lost 3 bases, and 12 bases had no gene match.

The chain couples TRBV5-1 to TRBJ2-7; the D is unclear. With 0 bases removed from V and 1 base from J, the gap between germline ends came to 11 bases. The length of the CDR3 is 15 residues. CDR1 is SGHRS, CDR2 YFSETQ, per germline. The CDR3 nucleotides are TGCGCCAGCAGCTTGGCCGACCAGGCGTCCTACGAGCAGTACTTC. Translated, it gives CASSLADQASYEQYF.

The rearrangement links TRBV12-3 or TRBV12-4 to TRBJ1-2, with TRBD1 as a possible D gene (5 bases). The V end was cut by 3 bases, the J end by 8 bases, with 13 bases between. The CDR3 length is 13 residues. CDR3 nucleotides: TGTGCCAGCAGTTTTTCGACAGTAGGAGGCTACACCTTC. Translating gives CASSFSTVGGYTF.

This rearrangement joins TRBV7-9 to TRBJ2-7; 10 bases line up with TRBD1. Germline CDR1 reads SEHNR; CDR2 reads FQNEAQ (reference sequence). The trim removed 5 bases at V and 3 bases at J, leaving 4 bases unmatched. The CDR3 contains 14 residues. The CDR3: CASSNRTGGYEQYF. The CDR3 region has the DNA TGTGCCAGCAGCAACCGGACAGGGGGCTACGAGCAGTACTTC.

This chain joins TRBV7-9 and TRBJ2-2, with D possibly being TRBD2 (5 bases). The V gene's germline CDR1 is SEHNR and CDR2 FQNEAQ (reference sequence). The V end lost 5 bases, the J end lost 7 bases, and 11 bases lay between the germline ends. The CDR3 is 13 residues long. The CDR3 protein is CASSPLRVGELFF. The CDR3, as DNA: TGTGCCAGCAGCCCACTGAGGGTCGGGGAGCTGTTTTTT.

CDR3 in amino acids: CAISESLDNYGYTF. The CDR3 DNA is TGTGCCATCAGTGAGTCGCTAGACAACTATGGCTACACCTTC. The genes are TRBV10-3 and TRBJ1-2; D gene ambiguous. V shed 0 bases and J shed 2 bases, with 7 bases lying between them. In germline, CDR1 is ENHRY, CDR2 SYGVKD. CDR3 size: 14 residues.

This rearrangement joins TRBV9 to TRBJ2-5, with 9 bases lining up with TRBD2. The CDR3 spans 16 residues. Germline V gene sequence: CDR1 SGDLS, CDR2 YYNGEE. V was clipped by 2 bases and J by 6 bases; unmatched bases: 11. Written as DNA, the CDR3 is TGTGCCAGCAGCGTCGGGGCGGGAGGGCCCGGGCAGACCCAGTACTTC. Protein product: CASSVGAGGPGQTQYF.

The rearrangement links TRBV10-1 to TRBJ1-1; TRBD1 matches 7 bases. This CDR3 comprises 14 residues. The junction had 8 bases not matched to a gene; V was cut back by 0 bases and J by 10 bases. Germline assignment: CDR1 WNHNN and CDR2 SYGVQD (reference sequence). The CDR3 region is CASSESRQGGRAFF. The CDR3, as DNA: TGCGCCAGCAGTGAGTCACGACAGGGTGGCAGAGCTTTCTTT.

The rearrangement joins TRBV13 to TRBJ2-7, with no clear D. CDR1 is PRHDT and CDR2 is FYEKMQ in the germline V gene (reference sequence). Trimming shortened V by 2 bases and J by 6 bases, and 14 bases separated the two germline ends. This CDR3 has 14 amino acids. CDR3 sequence reads: CASSLRSIRAEQYF. In DNA form, the CDR3 reads TGTGCCAGCAGCTTACGGAGTATACGCGCCGAGCAGTACTTC.

CDR3 coding DNA: TGTGCCAGCAGTGAAGTAGGGACAGGGTTCTACGAGCAGTACTTC. This translates into CASSEVGTGFYEQYF. The chain is built from TRBV6-1 and TRBJ2-7; the match to TRBD1 covers 9 bases. Germline CDR1 MNHNS, CDR2 SASEGT. J gave up 3 bases and V 1 base, and 4 bases lay outside the gene matches. The CDR3 runs to 15 residues.

This chain joins TRBV9 and TRBJ2-1; D might be TRBD1 (5 bases). Germline CDR1 and CDR2: SGDLS and YYNGEE. The CDR3 runs to 17 residues. Trimming stripped 0 bases from V and 3 bases from J, with 16 bases between. CDR3 sequence reads: CASSVEQGPGIYNEQFF. The CDR3 DNA reads as TGTGCCAGCAGCGTAGAGCAGGGCCCGGGTATCTACAATGAGCAGTTCTTC.

The chain joins TRBV19 to TRBJ2-1; tentative D call: TRBD2 (6 bases). V lost 9 bases and J lost 4, with 19 bases in between. CDR3 length: 15 amino acids. Germline CDR1 and CDR2: LNHDA and SQIVND (reference sequence). CDR3: CASLKAGSTYNEQFF. The CDR3 DNA follows: TGTGCCAGCCTCAAGGCGGGGTCTACATACAATGAGCAGTTCTTC.

The chain recombines TRBV5-8 with TRBJ2-7, with D unclear. CDR3 length: 13 amino acids. V lost 4 bases, J lost 2 bases, and 10 bases lay in between. Germline V gene lookup returns CDR1 SGHTS and CDR2 YDEGEE. Here the CDR3 reads CASSVGLTYEQYF. CDR3 DNA: TGTGCCAGCAGCGTCGGGTTAACCTACGAGCAGTACTTC.

The chain links TRBV5-1 to TRBJ2-1; TRBD2 aligns across 13 bases. In germline, CDR1 is SGHRS, CDR2 YFSETQ. V shed 4 bases and J 7 bases; nucleotides not matched to a gene: 11. The CDR3 length is 17 residues. CDR3 DNA sequence: TGCGCCAGCAGCCAAGGACTAGCGGGAGTTATCGGGAATGAGCAGTTCTTC. Encoded protein: CASSQGLAGVIGNEQFF.

CDR3: CASSPRRGNYGYTF. The CDR3 DNA reads TGTGCCAGCAGTCCACGGCGAGGTAACTATGGCTACACCTTC. The chain couples TRBV5-6 to TRBJ1-2; D is ambiguous. Between the trimmed V and J ends, which lost 5 bases and 1 base, there was a span of 12 bases. Germline values: CDR1 SGHDT, CDR2 YYEEEE. The CDR3 runs to 14 residues.

The V gene is TRBV3-1 (or the pseudogene TRBV3-2), the J gene TRBJ2-5, with D perhaps matching TRBD1 (6 bases). The germline gives CDR1 LGHDT, CDR2 YNNKEL (reference sequence). The CDR3 is made up of 14 amino acids. Trimming took off 4 bases at V and 2 bases at J, with 11 bases between the two ends. The CDR3 region is CASSPGTPQETQYF. The CDR3, as DNA: TGTGCCAGCAGCCCGGGGACACCTCAAGAGACCCAGTACTTC.

The chain recombines TRBV5-6 with TRBJ1-5; D not resolved. Trimming took 0 bases from V and 0 from J, leaving 7 bases between them. From germline, CDR1 is SGHDT and CDR2 YYEEEE. The CDR3 loop spans 15 amino acids. The CDR3, as DNA: TGTGCCAGCAGCTTGGGAGGGCATAGCAATCAGCCCCAGCATTTT. It specifies CASSLGGHSNQPQHF.

The rearrangement joins TRBV9 to TRBJ2-7, with TRBD2 matching 7 bases. The J segment lost 5 bases and the V segment lost 3 bases, leaving 11 bases of the junction unmatched. This CDR3 spans 15 amino acids. Germline CDR1 is SGDLS and CDR2 is YYNGEE. CDR3 nucleotides: TGTGCCAGCAGCGCCCCCGCGGGGGAGGTTGACGAGCAGTACTTC. Protein product: CASSAPAGEVDEQYF.

The chain uses TRBV10-2 and TRBJ2-1; tentative D call: TRBD2 (6 bases). The CDR3 is 14 amino acids. V was cut by 6 bases and J by 0 bases, with 9 bases left in between. Germline V gene sequence: CDR1 WSHSY, CDR2 SAAADI. As DNA, the CDR3 is TGCGCCAGCAGGAGGGAGGTCTCCTACAATGAGCAGTTCTTC. This sequence encodes CASRREVSYNEQFF.

The rearrangement joins TRBV27 to TRBJ1-2; weak D call: TRBD1 (6 bases). Per the germline V gene, CDR1 is MNHEY and CDR2 is SMNVEV (reference sequence). Trimming shortened V by 6 bases and J by 2 bases, and 16 bases separated the two germline ends. The CDR3 extends over 15 amino acids. The CDR3 bases are TGTGCCAGCAGGCCCGCCGGGACACTGAACTATGGCTACACCTTC. Its protein product is CASRPAGTLNYGYTF.

The chain combines TRBV5-6 with TRBJ1-2; the match to TRBD1 covers 11 bases. The V segment lost 1 base and the J segment 4 bases; nucleotides outside the gene matches: 6. Looked up from germline, CDR1 is SGHDT and CDR2 is YYEEEE. The CDR3 totals 16 residues. The CDR3 loop reads CASSLSGTGGFYGYTF. The CDR3 bases are TGTGCCAGCAGCTTGTCCGGGACAGGGGGGTTCTATGGCTACACCTTC.

This clone appeared a few times. The chain recombines TRBV7-8 with TRBJ2-7; a possible D gene is TRBD1 (5 bases). The germline CDR1 and CDR2 sequences are SGHVS and FQNEAQ. The CDR3 spans 15 residues. V shed 5 bases and J shed 2 bases, with 16 bases lying between them. The CDR3 region has the DNA TGTGCCAGCAGCCCAGGGCCGCAACGCGCCTACGAGCAGTACTTC. It is translated as CASSPGPQRAYEQYF.

The rearrangement joins TRBV7-8 to TRBJ1-5, with 8 bases matching TRBD1. The CDR3 totals 14 residues. J gave up 4 bases and V 5 bases, and 4 bases lay outside the gene matches. Germline V gene lookup returns CDR1 SGHVS and CDR2 FQNEAQ. DNA of the CDR3: TGTGCCAGCAGCCCGGGGACAGGAAATCAGCCCCAGCATTTT. It encodes CASSPGTGNQPQHF. Variable domain in full (rest from reference TRBV7-8 and TRBJ1-5): GAGVSQSPRYKVAKRGQDVALRCDPISGHVSLFWYQQALGQGPEFLTYFQNEAQLDKSGLPSDRFFAERPEGSVSTLKIQRTQQEDSAVYLCASSPGTGNQPQHFGDGTRLSIL.

This chain uses TRBV11-3 with TRBJ2-3; D is possibly TRBD1 (6 bases). The V and J ends lost 1 base and 6 bases respectively, with 8 bases between them. Germline values: CDR1 SGHNT, CDR2 YENEEA. The CDR3 length is 13 residues. In nucleotides, the CDR3 is TGTGCCAGCAGCTTAGCAGGGGAGGATACGCAGTATTTT. Encoded protein: CASSLAGEDTQYF.